This T cell receptor beta chain was retrieved from a study of OX40 agonist ivuxolimab in advanced cancers. The data were produced by immunoSEQ multiplex PCR, yet TCRdb's version contains in-frame clones alone and is incomplete. The data show 55,000 to 70,000 clones, with 84% seen just once and 2.4% held by the top ten. Source: CD4+ or CD8+ T cells sorted from blood, taken in a trial of the OX40 agonist ivuxolimab. This receptor was obtained from an adult with an advanced solid tumor such as melanoma, head and neck, liver or kidney cancer.

In DNA, the CDR3 is TGTGCCAGCAGTAATCCGGGACAGGGAAGGTACGAGCAGTACTTC. Residues: CASSNPGQGRYEQYF. V and J are TRBV6-5 and TRBJ2-7, with 9 positions matching TRBD1. Germline CDR1 MNHEY, CDR2 SVGAGI. There are 15 residues in the CDR3. Trimming at V came to 5 bases and at J to 4 bases, leaving 9 bases not matched to a gene.